This T cell receptor beta chain appears in the sequencing data of a study of vaccination and CD4 T cells after COVID-19. The assay that was used to sequence DNA from cultured CD4+ T cells was the Oncomine TCR Beta short-read assay. TCRdb re-called the PCR reads with MiXCR, one entry per CDR3 protein. The top ten hold 20% to 25% of the sample, which has roughly 25,000 distinct CDR3 sequences, approximately 64% seen once. Treatment indicated: roughly ten-day PBMC culture with coronavirus spike peptide pools or control peptides (ViraFEST assay). Antigen-specific T cells were expanded with peptide pools by ViraFEST, and TCRs were then sequenced. This clonotype occurred a few times. Its antigen is unidentified. The junction differs from germline at one of its ends, possibly a read error. The sequencing used CD4+ T cells from blood, cultured in vitro, collected after SARS-CoV-2 vaccination. The source is a human donor who received a COVID-19 vaccine.

The CDR3, as DNA: TGTGCCAGCAGTCAGCCAGGATTCCCCCTCCACTTT. This translates into CASSQPGFPLHF. V usage is TRBV24-1 and J usage is TRBJ1-6, with no clear D. Germline values: CDR1 KGHDR, CDR2 SFDVKD. The CDR3 length is 12 residues.